This passage covers 10 T cell receptor beta chains from one sample sequenced in a study of T cell clusters in autoimmune cytopenias. Each sample's input was about 250 ng genomic DNA, about 38,000 genome equivalents. TRB rearrangements were amplified by touch-down multiplex PCR with mixed TRB-A/B primers. TCRdb re-called the multiplex PCR reads and shows each CDR3 protein once, DNA omitted. The table counts 2,500 to 3,500 distinct CDR3 sequences; roughly 4.5% lies in the top ten. The material sequenced was peripheral blood. The receptors were sampled from a human donor with an autoimmune cytopenia or autoimmune hepatitis (not recorded which).

This clonotype counts as medium-sized by frequency. The gene calls are TRBV19 and TRBJ2-7. The CDR3 sequence is 17 residues long. Germline CDR1 is LNHDA and CDR2 is SQIVND (reference sequence). The CDR3 loop reads CASSIDLEAGNSYEQYF.

Considering frequency, this clonotype is medium-sized. The V call is TRBV6-2 or TRBV6-3, the J call TRBJ2-1; as DNA is missing, the TRBD2 call by TCRdb cannot be tested. This CDR3 comprises 14 residues. CDR1 MNHEY and CDR2 SVGEGT come from the germline V gene. The CDR3: CASKSRGSYNEQFF.

Considering frequency, this clonotype is medium-sized. This chain uses TRBV6-5 with TRBJ2-3; TCRdb selects TRBD2, and the lack of DNA leaves this call unchecked. This CDR3 is 12 amino acids long. Germline CDR1 MNHEY, CDR2 SVGAGI. CDR3 in amino acids: CASSSSGDTQYF.

This clonotype counts as medium-sized (0.01 to 0.1%) by frequency. The CDR3 is CASSGRADTQYF. The chain employs TRBV27 and TRBJ2-3. The CDR3 loop spans 12 amino acids. Germline-derived CDR1 and CDR2 are MNHEY and SMNVEV (reference sequence).

Measured by frequency, this clonotype is medium-sized (0.01 to 0.1%). V and J are TRBV6-4 and TRBJ2-1; TCRdb lists TRBD1, though no DNA is available to test this call. Germline assignment: CDR1 MRHNA and CDR2 SNTAGT. The CDR3 spans 14 residues. The CDR3 sequence: CASSPYEGQGEQFF.

The chain combines TRBV12-3 or TRBV12-4 with TRBJ1-1. The CDR3 runs 13 residues. The CDR3 loop is CASSLGRNTEAFF.

J is TRBJ1-2 and V is TRBV11-2. Per germline, CDR1 SGHAT and CDR2 FQNNGV. The CDR3 has 14 amino acids. The CDR3 loop is CASSSGTTNYGYTF.

This clonotype shows up as medium-sized by frequency. The CDR3: CASRQTSSGEQFF. The chain has TRBV5-5 and TRBJ2-1; the D gene TCRdb calls, TRBD2, cannot be checked with no DNA. This CDR3 has 13 residues. Germline V lookup: CDR1 SGHKS, CDR2 YYEKEE (reference sequence).

According to its frequency, this clonotype is medium-sized. The chain joins TRBV30 to TRBJ2-1. The CDR3 runs 11 residues. Germline loops: CDR1 GTSNPN, CDR2 SVGIG (reference sequence). CDR3 region: CAWSGSLGQFF.

This clonotype is identified as medium-sized from frequency. This sequence joins TRBV5-6 and TRBJ2-1. Germline lookup yields CDR1 SGHDT and CDR2 YYEEEE. The CDR3 spans 12 residues. CDR3 loop: CASSLAVDEQFF.